One sample yielded the 28 T cell receptor beta chains listed below, sequenced in a study of blood T cell repertoires in COVID-19. The assay was immunoSEQ multiplex PCR, and TCRdb's table has in-frame clones only and misses some. The sample lists fewer than 25,000 clones; about 88% were seen once. The source material was peripheral blood. All receptors derive from a human donor in a cohort sampled during active COVID-19. The donor label of this sample is uncertain.

The rearrangement joins TRBV2 to TRBJ2-7, with D maybe TRBD2 (5 bases). This CDR3 has 13 residues. V was cut by 5 bases and J by 3 bases, with 11 bases left in between. Germline assignment: CDR1 SNHLY and CDR2 FYNNEI. The CDR3 sequence: CASSPGLGYEQYF. The DNA of the CDR3 is TGTGCCAGCAGTCCCGGACTGGGCTACGAGCAGTACTTC. The full variable domain, its missing parts supplied by reference TRBV2 and TRBJ2-7, is EPEVTQTPSHQVTQMGQEVILRCVPISNHLYFYWYRQILGQKVEFLVSFYNNEISEKSEIFDDQFSVERPDGSNFTLKIRSTKLEDSAMYFCASSPGLGYEQYFGPGTRLTVT.

The rearrangement joins TRBV4-1 to TRBJ2-7; TRBD2 matches 9 bases. This CDR3 spans 16 amino acids. In germline, CDR1 is MGHRA, CDR2 YSYEKL. Trimming took 3 bases from V and 2 from J; bases not matched to a gene: 8. CDR3 amino acids: CASSQLAGVLAYEQYF. The CDR3 nucleotides read TGCGCCAGCAGCCAGTTAGCGGGAGTCTTAGCCTACGAGCAGTACTTC.

This clone appeared a single time. The gene calls are TRBV5-5 and TRBJ2-1, with D tentatively TRBD2 (6 bases). CDR3 length: 15 amino acids. Per the germline V gene, CDR1 is SGHKS and CDR2 is YYEKEE (reference sequence). Trimming took off 4 bases at V and 4 bases at J, with 15 bases between the two ends. Here the CDR3 DNA reads TGTGCCAGCAGCCAAAACCGGGACTGGTACAATGAGCAGTTCTTC. It encodes CASSQNRDWYNEQFF.

The rearrangement joins TRBV5-1 to TRBJ2-5, with D possibly TRBD1 on 6 matching bases. Per the germline V gene, CDR1 is SGHRS and CDR2 is YFSETQ. The CDR3 length is 14 residues. V was cut by 4 bases and J by 5 bases, with 15 bases left in between. This chain's CDR3 is CASSNGQPRETQYF. CDR3 nucleotide sequence: TGCGCCAGCAGCAACGGACAGCCAAGGGAGACCCAGTACTTC.

This rearrangement joins TRBV2 to TRBJ2-7; D not certain. The CDR3 contains 12 residues. Germline CDR1 SNHLY, CDR2 FYNNEI. The V and J ends lost 3 bases and 3 bases respectively, with 6 bases between them. CDR3 sequence reads: CASSEFGYEQYF. CDR3 DNA: TGTGCCAGCAGTGAGTTCGGCTACGAGCAGTACTTC. The full variable domain, in which reference TRBV2 and TRBJ2-7 provide the parts outside the CDR3, is EPEVTQTPSHQVTQMGQEVILRCVPISNHLYFYWYRQILGQKVEFLVSFYNNEISEKSEIFDDQFSVERPDGSNFTLKIRSTKLEDSAMYFCASSEFGYEQYFGPGTRLTVT.

The chain is built from TRBV5-1 and TRBJ2-5; TRBD1 matches 11 bases. This CDR3 comprises 15 residues. From germline, CDR1 is SGHRS and CDR2 YFSETQ. Germline trimming cut 4 bases from V and 4 bases from J; bases unmatched to any gene: 6. The CDR3 DNA reads TGCGCCAGCAGCCTGGGACAGGGGGATTCAGAGACCCAGTACTTC. Translated, it gives CASSLGQGDSETQYF.

This clone appeared a few times. The chain combines TRBV5-1 with TRBJ1-6, with TRBD1 identical over 7 bases. The CDR3 sequence is 15 residues long. CDR1 SGHRS and CDR2 YFSETQ come from the germline V gene. The trim removed 0 bases at V and 10 bases at J, leaving 7 bases unmatched. The DNA for the CDR3 is TGCGCCAGCAGCTTGGGACAGGGTCTGAGGTCACCCCTCCACTTT. It translates to CASSLGQGLRSPLHF.

The CDR3 DNA sequence: TGTGCCAGCAGCTCCTCAGGGGCCGCTACTGAAGCTTTCTTT. Translation gives CASSSSGAATEAFF. The rearrangement joins TRBV11-2 to TRBJ1-1, with D tentatively TRBD1 (6 bases). Germline CDR1 and CDR2: SGHAT and FQNNGV. Trimming pared 4 bases from V and 5 bases from J, leaving 14 bases between. The CDR3 contains 14 residues.

This chain joins TRBV19 and TRBJ2-5; maybe TRBD1 (5 bases). CDR1 and CDR2 (germline): LNHDA, SQIVND (reference sequence). The CDR3 is 14 amino acids. The V end was cut by 4 bases, the J end by 4 bases, with 13 bases between. The CDR3 here is CASSTTAGLETQYF. For the CDR3, the DNA is TGTGCCAGTAGTACCACCGCAGGGTTAGAGACCCAGTACTTC.

The CDR3 is CASSNRGSTDTQYF. DNA for the CDR3: TGTGCCAGTTCGAACAGGGGCAGCACAGATACGCAGTATTTT. This chain links TRBV19 with TRBJ2-3, with TRBD1 matching over 7 bases. The CDR3 runs to 14 residues. Trimming removed 8 bases from V and 0 bases from J; junction bases left unmatched: 5. In germline, CDR1 is LNHDA, CDR2 SQIVND (reference sequence).

The chain employs TRBV28 and TRBJ2-7; possibly TRBD1 for D (6 bases). Germline V CDR1 and CDR2: MDHEN, SYDVKM. Trimming left V 8 bases short and J 5 bases short, with 25 bases between. CDR3 size: 16 residues. The DNA of the CDR3 is TGTGCCAGCCACCCCACAGGGTACCCTTTAGAAGACGAGCAGTACTTC. This codes for CASHPTGYPLEDEQYF.

The chain uses TRBV3-1 (or the pseudogene TRBV3-2) and TRBJ1-2; tentative D call: TRBD1 (6 bases). From germline, CDR1 is LGHDT and CDR2 YNNKEL (reference sequence). The germline V and J ends were trimmed by 1 base and 6 bases, with 12 bases remaining between them. The CDR3 is 14 residues long. The CDR3 loop is CASSQGQGLNGYTF. CDR3 nucleotides: TGTGCCAGCAGCCAAGGGCAGGGGCTAAATGGCTACACCTTC.

V is TRBV7-8 and J is TRBJ2-7; 7 nucleotides agree with TRBD2. The CDR3 spans 18 residues. With V trimmed by 2 bases and J by 3 bases, 16 bases remained unmatched. Germline values: CDR1 SGHVS, CDR2 FQNEAQ. The chain's CDR3 is CASSLRTGGTTLVYEQYF. For the CDR3, the DNA is TGTGCCAGCAGCTTAAGGACCGGGGGGACCACCCTTGTCTACGAGCAGTACTTC.

J is TRBJ1-4 and V is TRBV4-1; tentatively, D is TRBD1 (5 bases). Trimming left V 3 bases short and J 6 bases short, with 8 bases between. Germline CDR1 reads MGHRA; CDR2 reads YSYEKL. This CDR3 has 13 amino acids. The CDR3 DNA reads TGCGCCAGCAGCCAGACAGAGGATGAAAAACTGTTTTTT. This codes for CASSQTEDEKLFF.

The chain joins TRBV15 to TRBJ1-6, with 9 positions matching TRBD1. The germline V gene encodes CDR1 LNHNV and CDR2 YYDKDF (reference sequence). The V segment lost 5 bases and the J segment 7 bases; nucleotides outside the gene matches: 6. The CDR3 has 15 amino acids. The CDR3 loop reads CATSHQTGGNSPLHF. The CDR3 DNA follows: TGTGCCACCAGCCACCAGACAGGGGGGAATTCACCCCTCCACTTT.

The CDR3 is CASSLAGSISYNEQFF. CDR3 DNA: TGCGCCAGCAGCTTGGCCGGGTCGATATCCTACAATGAGCAGTTCTTC. The chain couples TRBV5-1 to TRBJ2-1; D unclear. Germline CDR1 is SGHRS and CDR2 is YFSETQ. V dropped 0 bases and J dropped 1 base, with 11 bases sitting between them. CDR3 length: 16 residues.

The V call is TRBV5-1, the J call TRBJ2-7; weak D call: TRBD2 (6 bases). The CDR3 contains 13 residues. Germline V gene sequence: CDR1 SGHRS, CDR2 YFSETQ. V lost 3 bases and J 6 bases, leaving 13 bases between the germline ends. In DNA form, the CDR3 reads TGCGCCAGCAGCTCGGGACTCCCCGGCGAGCAGTACTTC. Its protein is CASSSGLPGEQYF.

The chain couples TRBV3-1 (or the pseudogene TRBV3-2) to TRBJ1-1, with D perhaps matching TRBD1 (6 bases). V lost 6 bases and J 2 bases, leaving 10 bases between the germline ends. From germline, CDR1 is LGHDT and CDR2 YNNKEL (reference sequence). The CDR3 runs to 13 residues. The DNA of the CDR3 is TGTGCCAGCAGACCACAGGGAAACACTGAAGCTTTCTTT. Its protein is CASRPQGNTEAFF.

The rearrangement links TRBV7-2 to TRBJ2-1, with a possible D match to TRBD1 (6 bases). The CDR3 sequence is 13 residues long. Trimming took 5 bases from V and 10 from J, leaving 15 bases between them. Per the germline V gene, CDR1 is SGHTA and CDR2 is FQGNSA. This chain's CDR3 is CASSQGQPIEQFF. Here the CDR3 DNA reads TGTGCCAGCAGCCAAGGACAGCCAATAGAGCAGTTCTTC.

Only a few counts were recorded for this clone. The J gene is TRBJ2-7, the V gene TRBV7-9; possible D gene TRBD1, 6 bases. Trimming stripped 6 bases from V and 6 bases from J, with 15 bases between. Per germline, CDR1 SEHNR and CDR2 FQNEAQ (reference sequence). This CDR3 contains 13 residues. The CDR3 loop reads CASSRRIGGEQYF. CDR3 DNA: TGTGCCAGCAGTCGTAGAATAGGGGGCGAGCAGTACTTC.

The gene calls are TRBV5-6 and TRBJ2-1, with 15 nucleotides matching TRBD2. The CDR3 sequence is 16 residues long. V lost 4 bases to trimming and J lost 5 bases; unmatched junction nucleotides: 4. From germline, CDR1 is SGHDT and CDR2 YYEEEE. The CDR3 protein is CASSGLAGGPDNEQFF. The CDR3 coding sequence is TGTGCCAGCAGCGGACTAGCGGGAGGGCCGGACAATGAGCAGTTCTTC.

The rearrangement uses TRBV7-9 and TRBJ2-1; 9 bases map to TRBD2. Germline V gene lookup returns CDR1 SEHNR and CDR2 FQNEAQ (reference sequence). The CDR3 has 19 amino acids. Trimming took 4 bases from V and 1 from J; bases not matched to a gene: 14. The CDR3 loop reads CASSSFRAGGRKSYNEQFF. CDR3 nucleotides: TGTGCCAGCAGCTCCTTCCGGGCGGGAGGGCGAAAATCCTACAATGAGCAGTTCTTC.

This chain uses TRBV28 with TRBJ2-5; 7 nucleotides align to TRBD2. V trimming: 5 bases; J trimming: 4 bases; junction bases outside the gene matches: 7. Per germline, CDR1 MDHEN and CDR2 SYDVKM. This CDR3 has 14 residues. The CDR3 reads CASSRPGGSETQYF. In DNA form, the CDR3 reads TGTGCCAGCAGTCGGCCGGGAGGTTCAGAGACCCAGTACTTC.

The chain combines TRBV3-1 (or the pseudogene TRBV3-2) with TRBJ2-7; D possibly corresponds to TRBD2 (6 bases). The CDR3 totals 14 residues. V was shortened by 1 base and J by 6 bases, with 13 bases between the two germline ends. Per the germline V gene, CDR1 is LGHDT and CDR2 is YNNKEL (reference sequence). The CDR3 reads CASSQVYGSGEQYF. CDR3 coding DNA: TGTGCCAGCAGCCAAGTTTACGGGAGTGGCGAGCAGTACTTC.

The chain recombines TRBV30 with TRBJ1-5, with 10 bases that match TRBD1. CDR3 length equals 14 residues. Germline CDR1 is GTSNPN and CDR2 is SVGIG (reference sequence). After removal of 2 bases from V and 7 bases from J, the junction contained 5 bases not matched to a gene. CDR3: CAWSRQGAWQPQHF. In DNA, the CDR3 is TGTGCCTGGAGTAGACAGGGGGCCTGGCAGCCCCAGCATTTT.

The V and J genes are TRBV2 and TRBJ2-2, with TRBD2 matching 8 bases. V shed 3 bases and J 4 bases; nucleotides not matched to a gene: 4. This CDR3 has 15 residues. The germline V gene encodes CDR1 SNHLY and CDR2 FYNNEI. The DNA for the CDR3 is TGTGCCAGCAGTGAGGGCGGGAGGAGCACCGGGGAGCTGTTTTTT. This sequence encodes CASSEGGRSTGELFF.

The chain recombines TRBV24-1 with TRBJ2-2; tentatively, D is TRBD2 (6 bases). CDR1 and CDR2 from the germline V gene are KGHDR and SFDVKD. The CDR3 runs 13 residues. With 2 bases removed from V and 13 bases from J, the gap between germline ends came to 13 bases. Here the CDR3 reads CATSDSRREVLFF. The CDR3 bases are TGTGCCACCAGTGATTCGCGTAGGGAGGTGCTGTTTTTT.

This sequence joins TRBV5-1 and TRBJ1-1; the D is unclear. V lost 0 bases and J lost 7, with 13 bases in between. CDR1 SGHRS and CDR2 YFSETQ come from the germline V gene. CDR3 size: 14 residues. The CDR3 bases are TGCGCCAGCAGCTTGGGAGGGTTCAGTAATGAAGCTTTCTTT. Translated, it gives CASSLGGFSNEAFF.